The 29 T cell receptor beta chains reported below all come from one sample, sequenced in a study of CD8 T cells in ankylosing spondylitis. One entry per CDR3 protein results from TCRdb running MiXCR on the 5' RACE reads. The sample contains approximately 140,000 distinct CDR3 sequences, around 45% of which appear only once. Material: synovial fluid, either unsorted or a sorted T cell fraction (not recorded which). The receptor source for this set is a male donor with ankylosing spondylitis.

J is TRBJ2-3 and V is TRBV11-3; TRBD1 agrees at 10 bases. CDR3 length: 17 residues. The V gene's germline CDR1 is SGHNT and CDR2 YENEEA. V lost 3 bases, J lost 3 bases, and 9 bases stayed unmatched. This chain's CDR3 is CASSFLPGQGRTDTQYF. Written as DNA, the CDR3 is TGTGCCAGCAGCTTTCTACCGGGACAGGGGAGGACAGATACGCAGTATTTT.

This clonotype appeared a few times. The J gene is TRBJ2-6, the V gene TRBV11-3, with TRBD1 matching 8 bases. With 4 bases clipped from V and 0 bases from J, the junction kept 17 bases outside the gene matches. The CDR3 spans 21 residues. Per germline, CDR1 SGHNT and CDR2 YENEEA. The CDR3 DNA follows: TGTGCCAGCAGCTCACTGCAGGGGGCAAATTTTAGGGTCTCTGGGGCCAACGTCCTGACTTTC. Its protein product is CASSSLQGANFRVSGANVLTF.

The chain combines TRBV5-1 with TRBJ2-7; D might be TRBD1 or TRBD2, each matching 5 bases. With 2 bases removed from V and 7 bases from J, the gap between germline ends came to 22 bases. This CDR3 contains 16 residues. CDR1 SGHRS and CDR2 YFSETQ come from the germline V gene. CDR3 nucleotide sequence: TGCGCCAGCAGCTTTTCGATGGACAAGGGACGAGGAGAGCAGTACTTC. Amino acids: CASSFSMDKGRGEQYF.

The chain links TRBV24-1 to TRBJ2-2; D call uncertain. The CDR3 runs 14 residues. V lost 9 bases to trimming and J lost 3 bases, with 13 bases between them. Germline values: CDR1 KGHDR, CDR2 SFDVKD. The CDR3 loop is CATQAPMDTGELFF. The CDR3 DNA is TGTGCCACCCAGGCCCCAATGGACACCGGGGAGCTGTTTTTT.

This clonotype showed up just once. J is TRBJ2-2 and V is TRBV27; TRBD1 matches 9 bases. V trimming: 7 bases; J trimming: 5 bases; junction bases outside the gene matches: 2. CDR3 length: 13 residues. Germline loops: CDR1 MNHEY, CDR2 SMNVEV (reference sequence). The CDR3 nucleotides are TGTGCCAGCAAAGGGACAGGGACCGGGGAGCTGTTTTTT. Translated: CASKGTGTGELFF.

The chain combines TRBV10-3 with TRBJ2-7, with a possible D match to TRBD1 (6 bases). The CDR3 covers 14 residues. V was trimmed by 2 bases and J by 2 bases, leaving 10 bases between them. CDR1 is ENHRY and CDR2 is SYGVKD in the germline V gene. The CDR3 DNA reads TGTGCCATCAGTGAGCCAGGGGCCGCCTACGAGCAGTACTTC. This sequence encodes CAISEPGAAYEQYF.

The chain links TRBV20-1 to TRBJ1-1; 7 nucleotides agree with TRBD1. The germline V gene encodes CDR1 DFQATT and CDR2 SNEGSKA (reference sequence). The CDR3 contains 13 residues. Trimming took 5 bases from V and 1 from J; bases not matched to a gene: 4. Here the CDR3 DNA reads TGCAGTGCTCGACGGGACAGGAACACTGAAGCTTTCTTT. It codes for CSARRDRNTEAFF.

This clonotype was observed at least ten times. The chain combines TRBV6-5 with TRBJ2-7, with 9 bases lining up with TRBD1. The V gene end was trimmed by 4 bases and the J gene end by 0 bases; junction bases not matched to a gene: 10. The CDR3 extends over 17 amino acids. CDR1 is MNHEY and CDR2 is SVGAGI in the germline V gene. CDR3 in amino acids: CASSSSWGDRVSYEQYF. For the CDR3, the DNA is TGTGCCAGCAGTTCCTCCTGGGGGGACAGGGTCTCCTACGAGCAGTACTTC.

The CDR3 loop is CASGLVRLDTGELFF. The CDR3, as DNA: TGTGCTAGTGGTTTGGTACGACTAGACACCGGGGAGCTGTTTTTT. The chain recombines TRBV12-5 with TRBJ2-2, with D perhaps TRBD2 (6 bases). The CDR3 consists of 15 residues. CDR1 LGHNT and CDR2 FRNRAP come from the germline V gene. The ends were cut back, 0 bases at V and 3 bases at J, with 8 bases in the middle.

This clonotype was counted ten times or more. V and J are TRBV6-4 and TRBJ2-2; 7 bases align to TRBD1. J lost 5 bases, V lost 3 bases, and 6 bases had no gene match. The germline V gene encodes CDR1 MRHNA and CDR2 SNTAGT. This CDR3 has 15 amino acids. CDR3 DNA: TGTGCCAGCAGTGATAACAGGGGTGATACCGGGGAGCTGTTTTTT. Its protein product is CASSDNRGDTGELFF.

This clonotype appeared a few times. DNA of the CDR3: TGCGCCAGCAGCTTGGTAGGCGGAAGGGGCTACACCTTC. Its translation: CASSLVGGRGYTF. V and J are TRBV5-1 and TRBJ1-2, with no clear D. Per germline, CDR1 SGHRS and CDR2 YFSETQ. V was cut by 0 bases and J by 8 bases, with 11 bases left in between. The CDR3 length is 13 residues.

V usage is TRBV12-3 or TRBV12-4 and J usage is TRBJ1-1; possible D gene TRBD1, 6 bases. This CDR3 comprises 11 residues. Trimming took 4 bases from V and 8 from J, leaving 8 bases between them. CDR3 bases: TGTGCCAGCAGTTCGGGACAAGAAGCTTTCTTT. Translation gives CASSSGQEAFF.

This clonotype was observed a handful of times. The chain combines TRBV16 with TRBJ1-5; no definite D call. The V gene's germline CDR1 is KGHSY and CDR2 FQNENV. The V end was cut by 2 bases, the J end by 4 bases, with 6 bases between. The CDR3 is made up of 13 amino acids. CDR3 nucleotide sequence: TGTGCCAGCAGCCAAGGGCGGAATCAGCCCCAGCATTTT. Residues: CASSQGRNQPQHF.

The J gene is TRBJ1-2, the V gene TRBV29-1, with unresolved D. Germline values: CDR1 SQVTM, CDR2 ANQGSEA. V dropped 4 bases and J dropped 10 bases, with 28 bases sitting between them. This CDR3 has 16 amino acids. The CDR3: CSVGTSTATSWGVYTF. The CDR3 region has the DNA TGCAGCGTTGGCACCTCTACTGCTACCTCCTGGGGTGTCTACACCTTC.

The chain has TRBV7-2 and TRBJ2-1; 8 nucleotides align to TRBD2. Trimming at V came to 1 base and at J to 7 bases, leaving 12 bases not matched to a gene. The V gene's germline CDR1 is SGHTA and CDR2 FQGNSA. This CDR3 is 17 amino acids long. The CDR3: CASSLVGGAGELNEQFF. CDR3 nucleotides: TGTGCCAGCAGCTTAGTTGGTGGAGCGGGAGAATTGAATGAGCAGTTCTTC.

The rearrangement uses TRBV12-3 or TRBV12-4 and TRBJ2-2, with no clear D. This CDR3 spans 17 amino acids. Trimming took off 1 base at V and 5 bases at J, with 17 bases between the two ends. In DNA, the CDR3 is TGTGCCAGCAGTTTAGGGATAGAGATAGAGTGGACCGGGGAGCTGTTTTTT. Its translation: CASSLGIEIEWTGELFF.

The V gene is TRBV28, the J gene TRBJ2-1; no clear D gene. This CDR3 contains 13 residues. The V end lost 0 bases, the J end lost 8 bases, and 8 bases lay between the germline ends. CDR1 and CDR2 (germline): MDHEN, SYDVKM. CDR3: CASSLWPLHEQFF. DNA for the CDR3: TGTGCCAGCAGTTTATGGCCCCTCCATGAGCAGTTCTTC.

There are a few counts of this clonotype. CDR3 in DNA: TGCGCCAGCAGCCAAGTGGGTCGGAGCGGGAGGGCCTCCTACAATGAGCAGTTCTTC. Protein product: CASSQVGRSGRASYNEQFF. The chain employs TRBV4-1 and TRBJ2-1; 10 bases map to TRBD2. CDR3 length: 19 residues. V was pared by 1 base and J by 0 bases, with 9 bases of the junction left unmatched. Per the germline V gene, CDR1 is MGHRA and CDR2 is YSYEKL.

The chain has TRBV12-3 or TRBV12-4 and TRBJ2-2; D is undetermined. This CDR3 spans 12 amino acids. V was trimmed by 2 bases and J by 7 bases, leaving 5 bases between them. The DNA of the CDR3 is TGTGCCAGCAGTTTACTGAGCGGGGAGCTGTTTTTT. Residues: CASSLLSGELFF.

The rearrangement joins TRBV19 to TRBJ1-5; 7 bases agree with TRBD1. The CDR3 has 13 residues. CDR1 and CDR2 (germline): LNHDA, SQIVND (reference sequence). V lost 6 bases and J lost 7; bases outside the gene matches: 6. The CDR3 nucleotides read TGTGCCAGTAGCGACAGGGTGTGGCAGCCCCAGCATTTT. It yields the protein CASSDRVWQPQHF. The full variable domain, completed using reference TRBV19 and TRBJ1-5, is DGGITQSPKYLFRKEGQNVTLSCEQNLNHDAMYWYRQDPGQGLRLIYYSQIVNDFQKGDIAEGYSVSREKKESFPLTVTSAQKNPTAFYLCASSDRVWQPQHFGDGTRLSIL.

This clonotype appeared a few times. The genes are TRBV28 and TRBJ1-2, with D unclear. Germline V gene lookup returns CDR1 MDHEN and CDR2 SYDVKM. This CDR3 region has 13 residues. V was shortened by 0 bases and J by 4 bases, with 6 bases between the two germline ends. The CDR3 region is CASSLWMLYGYTF. For the CDR3, the DNA is TGTGCCAGCAGTTTATGGATGCTCTATGGCTACACCTTC.

This clonotype appeared a single time. The rearrangement links TRBV20-1 to TRBJ2-4; TRBD1 agrees at 9 bases. The germline V gene has CDR1 DFQATT and CDR2 SNEGSKA (reference sequence). Unmatched junction bases numbered 9, after V lost 5 bases and J lost 4 bases. The CDR3 covers 15 residues. DNA of the CDR3: TGCAGTGCTGGGACAGGGAGGGGGGTTAAAAACATTCAGTACTTC. It encodes CSAGTGRGVKNIQYF.

V and J are TRBV29-1 and TRBJ2-2; D is unresolved. V lost 4 bases to trimming and J lost 5 bases, with 11 bases between them. The CDR3 has 13 residues. The germline CDR1 and CDR2 sequences are SQVTM and ANQGSEA. The CDR3 protein is CSVAVRWTGELFF. CDR3 in DNA: TGCAGCGTTGCAGTTAGGTGGACCGGGGAGCTGTTTTTT.

This chain joins TRBV7-9 and TRBJ1-6, with TRBD1 as a possible D gene (5 bases). CDR1 is SEHNR, CDR2 FQNEAQ, per germline (reference sequence). The CDR3 consists of 14 residues. Between the trimmed V and J ends, which lost 6 bases and 8 bases, there was a span of 14 bases. CDR3 sequence reads: CASRRGFGDSPLHF. Here the CDR3 DNA reads TGTGCCAGCAGAAGGGGCTTCGGGGATTCACCCCTCCACTTT.

The chain carries TRBV11-2 and TRBJ1-2, with TRBD1 identical over 8 bases. V trimming: 1 base; J trimming: 8 bases; junction bases outside the gene matches: 9. Per the germline V gene, CDR1 is SGHAT and CDR2 is FQNNGV. This CDR3 has 15 amino acids. The CDR3 loop is CASSLVASGGYGYTF. CDR3 sequence (DNA): TGTGCCAGCAGCTTAGTGGCTTCAGGGGGCTACGGCTACACCTTC.

This clonotype is a singleton in its sample. The gene calls are TRBV27 and TRBJ1-2; D is ambiguous. V dropped 1 base and J dropped 2 bases, with 11 bases sitting between them. The germline V gene encodes CDR1 MNHEY and CDR2 SMNVEV (reference sequence). This CDR3 is built from 15 residues. The CDR3 region has the DNA TGTGCCAGCAGTTTATTTAGAGGCAGAAACTATGGCTACACCTTC. This translates into CASSLFRGRNYGYTF.

At least ten counts were recorded for this clonotype. V and J are TRBV6-1 and TRBJ1-1; 8 bases match TRBD1. Germline assignment: CDR1 MNHNS and CDR2 SASEGT. There are 16 residues in the CDR3. Losses at the gene ends were 4 bases for V and 1 base for J; bases not matched to a gene: 8. This chain's CDR3 is CASSVEAGTGNTEAFF. CDR3 coding DNA: TGTGCCAGCAGTGTGGAGGCAGGGACAGGGAACACTGAAGCTTTCTTT.

This chain uses TRBV29-1 with TRBJ2-2, with D maybe TRBD1 (5 bases). The CDR3 loop spans 18 amino acids. Germline V gene lookup returns CDR1 SQVTM and CDR2 ANQGSEA. V was shortened by 7 bases and J by 0 bases, with 24 bases between the two germline ends. The CDR3 DNA reads as TGCAGCGGCTCCAAACCAGCAGGACATCCTTCGAACACCGGGGAGCTGTTTTTT. This gives the protein CSGSKPAGHPSNTGELFF.

The J gene is TRBJ2-1, the V gene TRBV9; 7 bases line up with TRBD2. The J segment lost 7 bases and the V segment lost 3 bases, leaving 10 bases of the junction unmatched. CDR1 and CDR2 from the germline V gene are SGDLS and YYNGEE. This CDR3 comprises 15 residues. CDR3 DNA: TGTGCCAGCAGCGCCGATACGTGGGAGGGGAATGAGCAGTTCTTC. Translated: CASSADTWEGNEQFF.